This entry lists 29 T cell receptor beta chains sequenced from one sample in a study of blood T cell repertoires in COVID-19. The protocol was immunoSEQ multiplex PCR, while the TCRdb copy is restricted to in-frame clones and leaves out a portion. There are 25,000 to 35,000 clones in the sample; roughly 89% occur only once, and under 30% lies in the top ten. Sequencing was done on a sample of peripheral blood. These receptors all come from an older man with acute or convalescent COVID-19.

The chain joins TRBV11-2 to TRBJ2-3; TRBD1 is a possible D gene (6 bases). The CDR3 runs 15 residues. Germline V gene sequence: CDR1 SGHAT, CDR2 FQNNGV. V lost 5 bases to trimming and J lost 0 bases, with 12 bases between them. The CDR3 DNA sequence: TGTGCCAGCAGCGTTCAGGGGTTCAGCACAGATACGCAGTATTTT. This gives the protein CASSVQGFSTDTQYF. The full variable domain, completed using reference TRBV11-2 and TRBJ2-3, is EAGVAQSPRYKIIEKRQSVAFWCNPISGHATLYWYQQILGQGPKLLIQFQNNGVVDDSQLPKDRFSAERLKGVDSTLKIQPAKLEDSAVYLCASSVQGFSTDTQYFGPGTRLTVL.

This chain connects TRBV30 to TRBJ1-6; D is perhaps TRBD1 (6 bases). The CDR3 length is 13 residues. Trimming took off 3 bases at V and 7 bases at J, with 10 bases between the two ends. From germline, CDR1 is GTSNPN and CDR2 SVGIG (reference sequence). CDR3 region: CAWRTQGNSPLHF. The CDR3 bases are TGTGCCTGGAGGACCCAGGGGAATTCACCCCTCCACTTT.

This clone showed up just once. The chain carries TRBV27 and TRBJ2-7; 7 positions agree with TRBD1. V gave up 5 bases and J gave up 2 bases; unmatched junction bases: 6. The V gene's germline CDR1 is MNHEY and CDR2 SMNVEV (reference sequence). This CDR3 has 14 amino acids. The CDR3 DNA reads as TGTGCCAGCAGTCAGACAGGGACGACCTACGAGCAGTACTTC. It encodes CASSQTGTTYEQYF.

In this sample, this clone turned up once. The chain is built from TRBV6-6 and TRBJ2-7; TRBD1 matches 8 bases. Germline lookup yields CDR1 MNHNY and CDR2 SVGAGI (reference sequence). The V and J ends lost 5 bases and 1 base, in that order; junction bases with no gene match: 10. The CDR3 has 16 residues. CDR3 in DNA: TGTGCCAGCAGTACCCATATGGGGACAGGTTCCTACGAGCAGTACTTC. Its translation: CASSTHMGTGSYEQYF.

This clone was found once. The genes are TRBV5-1 and TRBJ1-5; 7 bases map to TRBD1. V trimming: 0 bases; J trimming: 0 bases; junction bases outside the gene matches: 0. Germline V gene lookup returns CDR1 SGHRS and CDR2 YFSETQ. The CDR3 runs to 15 residues. As DNA, the CDR3 is TGCGCCAGCAGCTTGGCAGGGGGTAGCAATCAGCCCCAGCATTTT. Translation: CASSLAGGSNQPQHF.

The genes are TRBV4-1 and TRBJ1-1; 9 positions match TRBD1. The CDR3 length is 14 residues. J gave up 3 bases and V 4 bases, and 3 bases lay outside the gene matches. CDR1 MGHRA and CDR2 YSYEKL come from the germline V gene. The CDR3 protein is CASSLDRGDTEAFF. The DNA of the CDR3 is TGCGCCAGCAGCCTCGACAGGGGGGACACTGAAGCTTTCTTT.

The chain links TRBV7-2 to TRBJ2-2; 11 bases agree with TRBD2. Germline assignment: CDR1 SGHTA and CDR2 FQGNSA. Germline trimming cut 5 bases from V and 0 bases from J; bases unmatched to any gene: 11. The CDR3 length is 19 residues. The CDR3 DNA reads as TGTGCCAGCAGCCATGCCCTAGCGGGAGGACCAGCGAACACCGGGGAGCTGTTTTTT. Amino acids: CASSHALAGGPANTGELFF.

Only a few counts were recorded for this clone. The rearrangement joins TRBV2 to TRBJ1-2; D gene ambiguous. V lost 4 bases to trimming and J lost 6 bases, with 12 bases between them. The CDR3 length is 13 residues. Germline V lookup: CDR1 SNHLY, CDR2 FYNNEI. The CDR3 nucleotides are TGTGCCAGCAGTGCGACGGGTCGTAATGGCTACACCTTC. Translated: CASSATGRNGYTF.

The V and J genes are TRBV2 and TRBJ1-4; D is possibly TRBD1 (5 bases). Germline values: CDR1 SNHLY, CDR2 FYNNEI. The CDR3 is 13 residues long. V was pared by 2 bases and J by 7 bases, with 8 bases between. Here the CDR3 DNA reads TGTGCCAGCAGTGAATGGGGCGCTGAAAAACTGTTTTTT. It yields the protein CASSEWGAEKLFF.

The V gene is TRBV5-1, the J gene TRBJ2-7; TRBD2 aligns across 7 bases. The CDR3 consists of 16 residues. Germline lookup yields CDR1 SGHRS and CDR2 YFSETQ. After removal of 7 bases from V and 2 bases from J, the junction contained 15 bases not matched to a gene. DNA of the CDR3: TGCGCCAGCGGATCTATGGGCGGGAGCCTCCCCTACGAGCAGTACTTC. It encodes CASGSMGGSLPYEQYF.

A single count supports this clone. The rearrangement uses TRBV4-1 and TRBJ2-1, with 7 bases lining up with TRBD1. Looked up from germline, CDR1 is MGHRA and CDR2 is YSYEKL. Trimming took 1 base from V and 7 from J; bases not matched to a gene: 10. CDR3 length: 16 residues. CDR3 sequence reads: CASSQGRARGPNEQFF. The CDR3 coding sequence is TGCGCCAGCAGCCAAGGTCGGGCTAGGGGGCCTAATGAGCAGTTCTTC.

A few counts support this clone. This chain links TRBV6-5 with TRBJ1-1, with a tentative D call TRBD1 (5 bases). This CDR3 comprises 12 residues. CDR1 and CDR2 from the germline V gene are MNHEY and SVGAGI. The V and J ends lost 5 bases and 7 bases respectively, with 11 bases between them. CDR3 amino acids: CASSLWGGEAFF. The CDR3 coding sequence is TGTGCCAGCAGTCTCTGGGGGGGTGAAGCTTTCTTT.

The chain uses TRBV7-9 and TRBJ1-1; no clear D. The CDR3 contains 18 residues. The germline V and J ends were trimmed by 3 bases and 1 base, with 21 bases remaining between them. Germline CDR1 and CDR2: SEHNR and FQNEAQ (reference sequence). CDR3 sequence: CASSFLALQRYANTEAFF. The CDR3 nucleotides read TGTGCCAGCAGCTTCTTGGCCCTCCAAAGATACGCGAACACTGAAGCTTTCTTT.

This chain joins TRBV5-5 and TRBJ2-5; 9 nucleotides align to TRBD1. The CDR3 consists of 16 residues. Trimming cost V 4 bases and J 7 bases; bases outside gene matches: 14. Germline V CDR1 and CDR2: SGHKS, YYEKEE (reference sequence). In DNA form, the CDR3 reads TGTGCCAGCAGCGTACAACCGGGACAGGGCTGGGGGACCCAGTACTTC. Protein: CASSVQPGQGWGTQYF.

The chain carries TRBV5-4 and TRBJ1-5; 8 bases map to TRBD1. The CDR3 consists of 13 residues. The ends lost 9 bases at V and 4 bases at J; junction bases unmatched: 6. Per germline, CDR1 SGHNT and CDR2 YYREEE (reference sequence). The CDR3 bases are TGTGCCACACAGGGGGATGTGAATCAGCCCCAGCATTTT. Translation gives CATQGDVNQPQHF. Drawing the rest from reference TRBV5-4 and TRBJ1-5, the complete variable domain is ETGVTQSPTHLIKTRGQQVTLRCSSQSGHNTVSWYQQALGQGPQFIFQYYREEENGRGNFPPRFSGLQFPNYSSELNVNALELDDSALYLCATQGDVNQPQHFGDGTRLSIL.

This chain connects TRBV7-8 to TRBJ1-3; TRBD1 agrees at 8 bases. The CDR3 consists of 14 residues. The ends lost 5 bases at V and 2 bases at J; junction bases unmatched: 2. CDR1 and CDR2 from the germline V gene are SGHVS and FQNEAQ. For the CDR3, the DNA is TGTGCCAGCAGCGTCAGGGGGCCTGGAAACACCATATATTTT. Residues: CASSVRGPGNTIYF.

The V gene is TRBV11-1, the J gene TRBJ2-3; the D is unclear. The CDR3 runs 12 residues. V lost 3 bases and J 5 bases, leaving 6 bases between the germline ends. Germline V gene lookup returns CDR1 SGHAT and CDR2 FQDESV (reference sequence). The CDR3 bases are TGTGCCAGCAGCTTCCGAGGAGATACGCAGTATTTT. Amino acids: CASSFRGDTQYF.

The chain carries TRBV6-5 and TRBJ2-7; 8 bases are a match to TRBD1. Germline CDR1 MNHEY, CDR2 SVGAGI. The CDR3 contains 13 residues. With 8 bases clipped from V and 5 bases from J, the junction kept 8 bases outside the gene matches. The CDR3 nucleotides read TGTGCCAGCCTGAGACAGGGGATCGACGAGCAGTACTTC. This gives the protein CASLRQGIDEQYF.

This clone was observed a single time. The gene calls are TRBV9 and TRBJ1-5, with TRBD1 as a possible D gene (5 bases). Germline V lookup: CDR1 SGDLS, CDR2 YYNGEE. This CDR3 region has 15 residues. Trimming removed 0 bases at V and 4 bases at J, with 11 bases between. The CDR3 DNA reads TGTGCCAGCAGCGTAGGTCCTGGGGGGAATCAGCCCCAGCATTTT. It codes for CASSVGPGGNQPQHF.

The rearrangement links TRBV5-6 to TRBJ1-1; a possible D gene is TRBD1 (5 bases). The germline gives CDR1 SGHDT, CDR2 YYEEEE. Trimming left V 6 bases short and J 1 base short, with 13 bases between. The CDR3 extends over 14 amino acids. The CDR3 spells CASTRGRANTEAFF. The CDR3 DNA is TGTGCCAGCACCCGGGGGAGGGCGAACACTGAAGCTTTCTTT. Full variable domain (outside the CDR3, taken from reference TRBV5-6 and TRBJ1-1): DAGVTQSPTHLIKTRGQQVTLRCSPKSGHDTVSWYQQALGQGPQFIFQYYEEEERQRGNFPDRFSGHQFPNYSSELNVNALLLGDSALYLCASTRGRANTEAFFGQGTRLTVV.

V and J are TRBV19 and TRBJ2-3; maybe TRBD2 (5 bases). V dropped 1 base and J dropped 0 bases, with 11 bases sitting between them. CDR3 size: 16 residues. Per the germline V gene, CDR1 is LNHDA and CDR2 is SQIVND (reference sequence). The CDR3 sequence: CASSIGELGSTDTQYF. The CDR3 nucleotides read TGTGCCAGTAGTATAGGGGAACTAGGGAGCACAGATACGCAGTATTTT.

This chain connects TRBV6-5 to TRBJ1-1, with D uncertain. The CDR3 has 16 residues. Germline loops: CDR1 MNHEY, CDR2 SVGAGI. The V end was cut by 0 bases, the J end by 0 bases, with 11 bases between. CDR3 coding DNA: TGTGCCAGCAGTTACTCAGGCCAGGTAATGAACACTGAAGCTTTCTTT. This gives the protein CASSYSGQVMNTEAFF.

The genes are TRBV28 and TRBJ2-7; D unclear. The CDR3 length is 13 residues. Trimming shortened V by 4 bases and J by 3 bases, and 10 bases separated the two germline ends. Germline assignment: CDR1 MDHEN and CDR2 SYDVKM. CDR3 region: CASSWAKVYEQYF. As DNA, the CDR3 is TGTGCCAGCAGTTGGGCCAAGGTCTACGAGCAGTACTTC.

The chain has TRBV6-5 and TRBJ2-1; 9 bases are a match to TRBD2. The CDR3 is 16 amino acids. The V gene's germline CDR1 is MNHEY and CDR2 SVGAGI. V was pared by 2 bases and J by 4 bases, with 6 bases of the junction left unmatched. The CDR3 sequence: CASSYRAGGVYNEQFF. In DNA form, the CDR3 reads TGTGCCAGCAGTTACCGAGCGGGAGGTGTGTACAATGAGCAGTTCTTC.

The chain uses TRBV30 and TRBJ1-5; no reliable D call. The V and J ends lost 3 bases and 6 bases respectively, with 12 bases between them. Germline V gives CDR1 GTSNPN, CDR2 SVGIG (reference sequence). CDR3 length equals 13 residues. CDR3 protein: CAWSLSGSQPQHF. The CDR3 nucleotides are TGTGCCTGGAGCCTGTCGGGGTCTCAGCCCCAGCATTTT.

This rearrangement joins TRBV19 to TRBJ1-4; D is possibly TRBD1 (5 bases). The CDR3 has 13 residues. Germline loops: CDR1 LNHDA, CDR2 SQIVND (reference sequence). With 4 bases removed from V and 5 bases from J, the gap between germline ends came to 8 bases. CDR3 in amino acids: CASSTGMNEKLFF. CDR3 DNA: TGTGCCAGTAGTACAGGGATGAATGAAAAACTGTTTTTT.

The rearrangement uses TRBV7-2 and TRBJ1-5, with 7 bases lining up with TRBD1. CDR1 is SGHTA and CDR2 is FQGNSA in the germline V gene. CDR3 length equals 17 residues. The J segment lost 7 bases and the V segment lost 5 bases, leaving 17 bases of the junction unmatched. CDR3 loop: CASSPADDRAVRQPQHF. CDR3 nucleotide sequence: TGTGCCAGCAGCCCGGCAGATGACAGGGCCGTAAGGCAGCCCCAGCATTTT.

The J gene is TRBJ2-4, the V gene TRBV12-3 or TRBV12-4; unclear D gene. V was shortened by 4 bases and J by 14 bases, with 12 bases between the two germline ends. CDR3 length: 11 residues. This chain's CDR3 is CASSSGIFKYF. In DNA, the CDR3 is TGTGCCAGCAGTTCTGGCATCTTTAAGTACTTC.

The chain employs TRBV11-3 and TRBJ2-5; 7 bases match TRBD1. With 3 bases clipped from V and 7 bases from J, the junction kept 8 bases outside the gene matches. Germline V lookup: CDR1 SGHNT, CDR2 YENEEA. The length of the CDR3 is 14 residues. As DNA, the CDR3 is TGTGCCAGCAGCTTCCGGACAGGCATCTTGACCCAGTACTTC. Its translation is CASSFRTGILTQYF.